One and the same sample provided the 9 T cell receptor beta chains below, sequenced in a study of shared clonotypes between healthy human individuals. Measured with immunoSEQ multiplex PCR; TCRdb has only the in-frame clones, and not every one. The sample has about 1.1 million clones, about 80% seen once; the top ten hold 0.52%. Sequenced: memory CD4+ T cells from PBMCs. As to subset: CD45RA-negative fraction. The receptors shown here come from a man aged 18 to 29 in good health. Some clones in this sample may be carry-over from other donors' samples.

The chain combines TRBV28 with TRBJ2-3; 7 bases map to TRBD1. This CDR3 comprises 14 residues. In germline, CDR1 is MDHEN, CDR2 SYDVKM. V shed 5 bases, J shed 7 bases, and the junction held 9 bases outside the gene matches. CDR3 bases: TGTGCCAGCAGTCAGACAGGGAAGGGGAATACGCAGTATTTT. Amino acids: CASSQTGKGNTQYF.

CDR3 DNA sequence: TGTGCCAGCAGCCCGGGGGGCAGCCCGGCTTCCTACGAGCAGTACTTC. It is translated as CASSPGGSPASYEQYF. This chain connects TRBV5-4 to TRBJ2-7, with TRBD2 as a possible D gene (7 bases). From germline, CDR1 is SGHNT and CDR2 YYREEE (reference sequence). Trimming shortened V by 4 bases and J by 1 base, and 18 bases separated the two germline ends. CDR3 size: 16 residues.

This chain connects TRBV6-1 to TRBJ1-1; no reliable D call. The CDR3 has 14 amino acids. CDR1 and CDR2 from the germline V gene are MNHNS and SASEGT. Trimming took off 5 bases at V and 3 bases at J, with 13 bases between the two ends. Here the CDR3 reads CASSFRGVDTEAFF. CDR3 sequence (DNA): TGTGCCAGCAGTTTTCGCGGGGTGGACACTGAAGCTTTCTTT.

The rearrangement links TRBV7-2 to TRBJ2-7; TRBD1 might be the D (5 bases). The germline gives CDR1 SGHTA, CDR2 FQGNSA. Trimming pared 1 base from V and 6 bases from J, leaving 19 bases between. The CDR3 length is 16 residues. The CDR3 here is CASSLGARAALVEQYF. The CDR3 DNA reads TGTGCCAGCAGCTTAGGGGCCAGGGCAGCCTTGGTCGAGCAGTACTTC.

This clone was seen a handful of times. The chain couples TRBV5-1 to TRBJ1-2; D is possibly TRBD1 (5 bases). The CDR3 loop spans 14 amino acids. V lost 0 bases, J lost 8 bases, and 14 bases lay in between. Germline V gives CDR1 SGHRS, CDR2 YFSETQ. The CDR3 nucleotides are TGCGCCAGCAGCTTGGAAGTGGAAGGGGCCGGCTACACCTTC. It yields the protein CASSLEVEGAGYTF.

Regarding this clone: An end of the junction does not agree with germline; a read error may underlie this. This chain uses TRBV7-9 with TRBJ2-7; 7 positions match TRBD1. Looked up from germline, CDR1 is SEHNR and CDR2 is FQNEAQ (reference sequence). This CDR3 region has 17 residues. CDR3 amino acids: CASSSTDPGQKPYQQYF. CDR3 nucleotides: TGTGCCAGCAGCTCAACAGACCCGGGACAGAAGCCCTACCAGCAGTACTTC.

On this clone itself: The same CDR3 can be traced to other DNA sequences in this sample. V and J are TRBV19 and TRBJ1-5, with 8 bases identical to TRBD1. V shed 0 bases and J 7 bases; nucleotides not matched to a gene: 5. From germline, CDR1 is LNHDA and CDR2 SQIVND (reference sequence). This CDR3 is 15 amino acids long. The CDR3 nucleotides read TGTGCCAGTAGTATAGACGACAGGGGTAGACAGCCCCAGCATTTT. Protein sequence: CASSIDDRGRQPQHF.

The chain uses TRBV6-5 and TRBJ1-5, with no clear D. The germline CDR1 and CDR2 sequences are MNHEY and SVGAGI. The CDR3 contains 15 residues. V gave up 5 bases and J gave up 5 bases, with 16 bases separating them. Here the CDR3 reads CASSPTVFLDQPQHF. The CDR3 DNA reads as TGTGCCAGCAGTCCGACTGTGTTCCTCGATCAGCCCCAGCATTTT.

The CDR3 reads CASSIWAVPSNQPQHF. CDR3 in DNA: TGTGCCAGTAGTATTTGGGCTGTACCGAGCAATCAGCCCCAGCATTTT. The V call is TRBV19, the J call TRBJ1-5, with no clear D. The CDR3 consists of 16 residues. Germline V lookup: CDR1 LNHDA, CDR2 SQIVND (reference sequence). V was pared by 3 bases and J by 1 base, with 13 bases between.